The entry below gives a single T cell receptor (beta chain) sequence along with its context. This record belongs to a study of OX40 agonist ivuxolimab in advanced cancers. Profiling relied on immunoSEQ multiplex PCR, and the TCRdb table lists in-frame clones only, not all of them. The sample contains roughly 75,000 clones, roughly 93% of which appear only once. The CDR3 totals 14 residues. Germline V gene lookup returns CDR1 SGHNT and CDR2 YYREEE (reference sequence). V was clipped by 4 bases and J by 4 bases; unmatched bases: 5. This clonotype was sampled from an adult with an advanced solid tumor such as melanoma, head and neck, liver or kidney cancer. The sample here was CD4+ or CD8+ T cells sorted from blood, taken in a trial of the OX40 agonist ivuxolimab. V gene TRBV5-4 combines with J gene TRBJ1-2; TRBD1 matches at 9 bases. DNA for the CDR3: TGTGCCAGCAGCAACCCGGGACAGGGCTATGGCTACACCTTC. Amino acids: CASSNPGQGYGYTF. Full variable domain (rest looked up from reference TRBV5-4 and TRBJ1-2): ETGVTQSPTHLIKTRGQQVTLRCSSQSGHNTVSWYQQALGQGPQFIFQYYREEENGRGNFPPRFSGLQFPNYSSELNVNALELDDSALYLCASSNPGQGYGYTFGSGTRLTVV.